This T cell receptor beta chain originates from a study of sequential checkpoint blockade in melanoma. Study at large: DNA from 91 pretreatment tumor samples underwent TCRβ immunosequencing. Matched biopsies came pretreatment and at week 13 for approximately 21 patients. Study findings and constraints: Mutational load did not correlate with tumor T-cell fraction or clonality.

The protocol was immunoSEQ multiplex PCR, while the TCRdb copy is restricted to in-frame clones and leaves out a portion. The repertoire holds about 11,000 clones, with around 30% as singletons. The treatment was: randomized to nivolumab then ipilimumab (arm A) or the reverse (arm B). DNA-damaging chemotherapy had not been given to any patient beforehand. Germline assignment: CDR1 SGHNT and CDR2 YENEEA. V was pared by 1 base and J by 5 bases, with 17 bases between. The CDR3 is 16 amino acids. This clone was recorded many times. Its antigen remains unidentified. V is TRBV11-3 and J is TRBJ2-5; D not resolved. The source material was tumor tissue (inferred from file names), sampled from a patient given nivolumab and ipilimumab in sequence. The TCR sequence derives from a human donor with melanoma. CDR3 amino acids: CASSLVSRSSRETQYF. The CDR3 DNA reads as TGTGCCAGCAGCTTAGTCTCAAGAAGCTCGCGGGAGACCCAGTACTTC.